The entry below gives a single T cell receptor (beta chain) sequence along with its context. Its specificity is unknown. The data originate from a study of cytomegalovirus exposure and HLA in healthy donors. Notes on the study in general: Associated with HLA alleles at 0.05 false discovery rate in a later analysis were some 16,000 TCR beta sequences. Cytomegalovirus association was listed for about 180 TCR beta chains. Accurate prediction of HLA-A and HLA-B alleles (for most subjects) was reportedly achieved from TCR beta sequences. V segments that were indistinguishable, TRBV6-2 and TRBV6-3 among them, were omitted from analysis.

The germline V gene has CDR1 SGHVS and CDR2 FQNEAQ. The CDR3 is 12 residues long. V shed 4 bases and J shed 9 bases, with 10 bases lying between them. The PCR employed 60 Vbeta primers together with 13 Jbeta primers. Assay used: immunoSEQ multiplex PCR; TCRdb lists only in-frame clones, some missing. The sample holds more than 140,000 clones, around 65% seen once. This receptor was obtained from a young woman in good health and CMV-seropositive. Material for sequencing was PBMCs. The J gene is TRBJ2-1, the V gene TRBV7-8; D ambiguous. CDR3 in amino acids: CASSSFVGEQFF. The DNA of the CDR3 is TGTGCCAGCAGCTCGTTCGTCGGTGAGCAGTTCTTC. The full variable domain, its missing parts supplied by reference TRBV7-8 and TRBJ2-1, is GAGVSQSPRYKVAKRGQDVALRCDPISGHVSLFWYQQALGQGPEFLTYFQNEAQLDKSGLPSDRFFAERPEGSVSTLKIQRTQQEDSAVYLCASSSFVGEQFFGPGTRLTVL.